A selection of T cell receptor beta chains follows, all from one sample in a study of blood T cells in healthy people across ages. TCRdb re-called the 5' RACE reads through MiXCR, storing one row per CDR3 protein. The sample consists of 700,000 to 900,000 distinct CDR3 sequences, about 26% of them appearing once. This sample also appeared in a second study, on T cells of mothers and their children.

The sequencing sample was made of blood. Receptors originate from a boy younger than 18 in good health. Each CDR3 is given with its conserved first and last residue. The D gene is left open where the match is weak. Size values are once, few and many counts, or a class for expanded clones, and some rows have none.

CASSLDPSGEDNEQFF	TGTGCCAGCAGCTTAGACCCCAGCGGGGAGGACAATGAGCAGTTCTTC	NA	TRBV7-9	TRBJ2-1	TRBD2
CASSEDGRQPQHF	TGTGCCAGCAGTGAAGATGGGCGGCAGCCCCAGCATTTT	NA	TRBV2	TRBJ1-5	NA
CASSEAKLAGAKVAKNIQYF	TGTGCCAGCAGTGAAGCGAAACTAGCGGGGGCCAAGGTAGCCAAAAACATTCAGTACTTC	few	TRBV6-1	TRBJ2-4	TRBD2
CASSGTGGWTEAFF	TGTGCCAGCAGTGGGACAGGGGGGTGGACTGAAGCTTTCTTT	few	TRBV6-5	TRBJ1-1	TRBD1
CASTPGGHSNQPQHF	TGTGCCAGCACTCCCGGGGGACATAGCAATCAGCCCCAGCATTTT	NA	TRBV6-1	TRBJ1-5	NA
CASSQTPSREQYF	TGTGCCAGCAGCCAAACACCATCGAGGGAGCAGTACTTC	NA	TRBV3-1	TRBJ2-7	NA
CASSLYRTPYEQYF	TGTGCCAGCAGTTTATACAGGACCCCCTACGAGCAGTACTTC	NA	TRBV28	TRBJ2-7	NA
CSVADRGSYEQYF	TGCAGCGTCGCAGACAGGGGATCCTACGAGCAGTACTTC	NA	TRBV29-1	TRBJ2-7	TRBD1
CASCDDRGRLDTEAFF	TGTGCCAGCTGTGACGACAGGGGGCGATTGGATACTGAAGCTTTCTTT	NA	TRBV12-3/TRBV12-4	TRBJ1-1	TRBD1
CASSLTGTGEIQLF	TGTGCCAGCAGCTTAACGGGAACAGGGGAGATTCAGCTCTTC	NA	TRBV7-3	TRBJ2-1	TRBD1
CASSYADRDEQYF	TGTGCCAGCAGTTACGCGGACAGGGACGAGCAGTACTTC	NA	TRBV6-6	TRBJ2-7	TRBD1
CASSGEYYEQYF	TGTGCCAGCAGTGGGGAGTACTACGAGCAGTACTTC	NA	TRBV12-3/TRBV12-4	TRBJ2-7	NA
CASSEAGTGNTIYF	TGTGCCAGCAGTGAGGCAGGTACTGGAAACACCATATATTTT	NA	TRBV25-1	TRBJ1-3	NA
CAISDQLAGGIIAKNIQYF	TGTGCCATCAGTGACCAACTAGCGGGGGGGATAATAGCCAAAAACATTCAGTACTTC	NA	TRBV10-3	TRBJ2-4	TRBD2
CASSYFDRGGETQYF	TGTGCCAGCAGTTACTTTGACAGGGGAGGGGAGACCCAGTACTTC	NA	TRBV6-5	TRBJ2-5	NA
CASRTSGGSTGELFF	TGTGCCAGCAGGACTAGCGGGGGGTCGACCGGGGAGCTGTTTTTT	few	TRBV6-5	TRBJ2-2	TRBD2
CASSLEQGSAYEQYF	TGTGCCAGCAGCTTAGAGCAGGGCTCGGCCTACGAGCAGTACTTC	many	TRBV11-2	TRBJ2-7	NA
CASSSSPQQGEKLFF	TGCGCCAGCAGCAGCTCCCCGCAACAAGGGGAAAAACTGTTTTTT	few	TRBV5-1	TRBJ1-4	NA
CASRLDHSGANVLTF	TGCGCCAGCAGACTTGACCACTCTGGGGCCAACGTCCTGACTTTC	few	TRBV5-1	TRBJ2-6	NA
CASSLVPQSEQYF	TGTGCCAGCAGCTTAGTTCCTCAGTCCGAGCAGTACTTC	many	TRBV7-8	TRBJ2-7	NA
CASNRGTGGTFYNEQFF	TGTGCCAGCAACCGGGGGACAGGGGGCACTTTCTACAATGAGCAGTTCTTC	few	TRBV5-6	TRBJ2-1	TRBD1
CASSLGGAAYTF	TGTGCCAGCAGTTTGGGGGGAGCAGCGTACACCTTC	NA	TRBV12-3/TRBV12-4	TRBJ1-2	NA
CASSVDSDQISSTDTQYF	TGTGCCAGCAGTGTCGATTCTGACCAGATTTCCTCCACAGATACGCAGTATTTT	NA	TRBV6-1	TRBJ2-3	NA
CASSYSQGLLGEAFF	TGTGCCAGCAGTTACTCCCAGGGGCTTCTTGGTGAAGCTTTCTTT	NA	TRBV6-6	TRBJ1-1	NA
CSARTGYNQPQHF	TGCAGTGCTCGGACAGGCTACAATCAGCCCCAGCATTTT	once	TRBV20-1	TRBJ1-5	TRBD1
CASSSGLAGIYEQYF	TGTGCCAGCAGCAGTGGACTAGCGGGTATCTACGAGCAGTACTTC	NA	TRBV9	TRBJ2-7	TRBD2
CSAPGTQETQYF	TGCAGTGCTCCCGGGACCCAAGAGACCCAGTACTTC	NA	TRBV20-1	TRBJ2-5	NA
CASSDPTQGHSEAFF	TGTGCCAGCAGTGACCCAACACAGGGCCACTCTGAAGCTTTCTTT	NA	TRBV25-1	TRBJ1-1	NA
CASSATPRTGSYGYTF	TGTGCCAGCAGCGCCACCCCTCGGACAGGGAGCTATGGCTACACCTTC	NA	TRBV7-9	TRBJ1-2	TRBD1
CATSDLQGYEQYF	TGTGCCACCAGTGATTTGCAGGGCTACGAGCAGTACTTC	NA	TRBV24-1	TRBJ2-7	NA
CASSFRAGYGYTF	TGTGCCAGCAGTTTCCGGGCCGGCTATGGCTACACCTTC	many	TRBV28	TRBJ1-2	NA
CASSQDYRATNEKPFF	TGCGCCAGCAGCCAAGACTACAGGGCAACTAATGAAAAACCGTTTTTT	NA	TRBV4-1	TRBJ1-4	NA
CASTSGQGNTGELFF	TGCGCCAGCACTTCGGGACAGGGGAACACCGGGGAGCTGTTTTTT	NA	TRBV10-1	TRBJ2-2	TRBD1
CSASRSDNSYEQYF	TGCAGTGCTAGTAGGTCAGATAACTCCTACGAGCAGTACTTC	NA	TRBV20-1	TRBJ2-7	NA
CATSRDSGGAYEQFF	TGTGCCACCAGCAGAGACAGCGGGGGGGCCTATGAGCAGTTCTTC	few	TRBV15	TRBJ2-1	TRBD2
CASSHGTSGTYNEQFF	TGTGCCAGCAGCCATGGGACTAGCGGGACTTACAATGAGCAGTTCTTC	NA	TRBV14	TRBJ2-1	TRBD2
CASSWTSGGAGADTQYF	TGCGCCAGCAGCTGGACTAGCGGGGGGGCCGGGGCAGATACGCAGTATTTT	NA	TRBV5-1	TRBJ2-3	TRBD2
CSVGQPISGANVLTF	TGCAGCGTTGGTCAGCCTATCTCTGGGGCCAACGTCCTGACTTTC	few	TRBV29-1	TRBJ2-6	NA
CSARNSDPYNEQFF	TGCAGTGCTAGAAATAGCGACCCCTACAATGAGCAGTTCTTC	NA	TRBV20-1	TRBJ2-1	NA
CASSSRTSGATDTQYF	TGTGCCAGCAGCTCCCGGACTAGCGGGGCTACAGATACGCAGTATTTT	few	TRBV7-9	TRBJ2-3	TRBD2
CASSLAFEAATNEKLFF	TGTGCCAGCAGCTTAGCGTTCGAGGCCGCAACTAATGAAAAACTGTTTTTT	NA	TRBV7-9	TRBJ1-4	NA
CASSLVQGIAGGVSGANVLTF	TGTGCCAGCAGCTTAGTGCAGGGGATAGCGGGGGGAGTCTCTGGGGCCAACGTCCTGACTTTC	few	TRBV7-2	TRBJ2-6	TRBD2
CASSFLPGVSGANVLTF	TGTGCCAGCAGCTTTCTCCCGGGGGTCTCTGGGGCCAACGTCCTGACTTTC	few	TRBV7-2	TRBJ2-6	NA
CASSYQKNYGYAF	TGTGCCAGCAGTTACCAAAAAAACTATGGCTACGCCTTC	few	TRBV6-2/TRBV6-3	TRBJ1-2	NA
CASSHPNTEAFF	TGCGCCAGCAGCCATCCCAACACTGAAGCTTTCTTT	NA	TRBV4-1	TRBJ1-1	NA
CSVGSRGYEQYF	TGCAGCGTTGGGTCACGCGGCTACGAGCAGTACTTC	few	TRBV29-1	TRBJ2-7	NA
CASSTKGTGRTDTQYF	TGTGCCAGCAGCACGAAGGGGACAGGGAGAACAGATACGCAGTATTTT	NA	TRBV7-2	TRBJ2-3	TRBD1
CASSKGLAEPYEQYF	TGTGCCAGCAGTAAGGGACTAGCGGAACCCTACGAGCAGTACTTC	NA	TRBV27	TRBJ2-7	TRBD2
CASSLEQGAPDTQYF	TGCGCCAGCAGCTTGGAACAGGGGGCCCCAGATACGCAGTATTTT	once	TRBV5-1	TRBJ2-3	TRBD1